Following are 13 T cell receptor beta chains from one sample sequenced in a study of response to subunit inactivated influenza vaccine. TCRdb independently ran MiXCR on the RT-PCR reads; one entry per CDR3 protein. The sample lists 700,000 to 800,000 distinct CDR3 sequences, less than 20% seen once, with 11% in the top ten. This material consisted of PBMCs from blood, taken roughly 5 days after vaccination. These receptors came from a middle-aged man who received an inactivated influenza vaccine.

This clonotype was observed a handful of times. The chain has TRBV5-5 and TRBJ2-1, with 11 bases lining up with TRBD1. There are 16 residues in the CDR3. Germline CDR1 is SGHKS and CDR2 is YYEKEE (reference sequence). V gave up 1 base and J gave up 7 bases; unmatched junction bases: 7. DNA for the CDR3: TGTGCCAGCAGCTTGTACTTAGGGACAGGGGGGAATGAGCAGTTCTTC. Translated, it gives CASSLYLGTGGNEQFF.

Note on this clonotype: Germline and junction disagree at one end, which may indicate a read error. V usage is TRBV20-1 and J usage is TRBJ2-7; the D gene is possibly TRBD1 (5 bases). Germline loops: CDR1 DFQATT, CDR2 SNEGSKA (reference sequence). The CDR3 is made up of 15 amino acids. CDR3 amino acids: CSARGIGARWIELYF. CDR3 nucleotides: TGCAGTGCTAGGGGGATAGGGGCAAGATGGATCGAGCTGTACTTC.

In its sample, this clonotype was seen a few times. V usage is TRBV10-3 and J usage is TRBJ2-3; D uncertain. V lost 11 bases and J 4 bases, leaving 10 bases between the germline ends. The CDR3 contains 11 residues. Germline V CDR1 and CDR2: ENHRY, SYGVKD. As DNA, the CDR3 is TGTGCCTCCACGCAATCAGATACGCAGTATTTT. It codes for CASTQSDTQYF.

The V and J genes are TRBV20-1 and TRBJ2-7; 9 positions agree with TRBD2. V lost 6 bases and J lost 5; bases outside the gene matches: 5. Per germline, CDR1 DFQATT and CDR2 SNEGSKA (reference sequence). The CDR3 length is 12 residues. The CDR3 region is CSAILAGDEQYF. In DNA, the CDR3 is TGCAGTGCCATACTAGCGGGTGACGAGCAGTACTTC.

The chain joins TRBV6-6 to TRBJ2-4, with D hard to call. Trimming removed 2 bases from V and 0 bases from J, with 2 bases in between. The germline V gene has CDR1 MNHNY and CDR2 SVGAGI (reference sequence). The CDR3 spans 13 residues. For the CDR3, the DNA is TGTGCCAGCAGTTACGGAGCCAAAAACATTCAGTACTTC. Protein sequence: CASSYGAKNIQYF.

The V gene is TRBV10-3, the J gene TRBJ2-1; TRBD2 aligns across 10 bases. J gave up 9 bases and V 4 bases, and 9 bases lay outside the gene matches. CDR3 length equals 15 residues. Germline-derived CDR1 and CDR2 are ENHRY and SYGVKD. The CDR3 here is CAISGTSGAVGEQFF. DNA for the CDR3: TGTGCCATCAGTGGGACTAGCGGTGCCGTTGGTGAGCAGTTCTTC.

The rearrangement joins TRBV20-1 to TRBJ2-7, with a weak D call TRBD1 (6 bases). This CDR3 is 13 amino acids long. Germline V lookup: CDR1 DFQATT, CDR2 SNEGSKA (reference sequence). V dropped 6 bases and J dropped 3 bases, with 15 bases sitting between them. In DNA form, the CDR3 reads TGCAGTGCCGGGCAGGGGATGGTCTACGAGCAGTACTTC. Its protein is CSAGQGMVYEQYF.

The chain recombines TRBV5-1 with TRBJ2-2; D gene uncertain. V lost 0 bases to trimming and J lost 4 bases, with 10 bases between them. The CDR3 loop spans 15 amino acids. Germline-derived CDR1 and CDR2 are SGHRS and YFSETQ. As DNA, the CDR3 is TGCGCCAGCAGCTTGGTCTTGGCAGCCACCGGGGAGCTGTTTTTT. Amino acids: CASSLVLAATGELFF.

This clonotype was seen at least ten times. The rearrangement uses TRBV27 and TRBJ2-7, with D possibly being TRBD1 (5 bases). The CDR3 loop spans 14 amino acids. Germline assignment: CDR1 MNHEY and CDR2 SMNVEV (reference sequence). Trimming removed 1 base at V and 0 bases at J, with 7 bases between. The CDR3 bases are TGTGCCAGCAGTTTATACAGGAGCTCCTACGAGCAGTACTTC. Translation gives CASSLYRSSYEQYF.

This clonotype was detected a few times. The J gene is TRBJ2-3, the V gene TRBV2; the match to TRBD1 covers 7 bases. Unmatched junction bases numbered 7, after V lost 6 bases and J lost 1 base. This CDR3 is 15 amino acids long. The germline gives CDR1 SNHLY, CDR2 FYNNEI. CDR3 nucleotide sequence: TGTGCCAGCAGAAGAGACAGGGCCGGCACAGATACGCAGTATTTT. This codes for CASRRDRAGTDTQYF.

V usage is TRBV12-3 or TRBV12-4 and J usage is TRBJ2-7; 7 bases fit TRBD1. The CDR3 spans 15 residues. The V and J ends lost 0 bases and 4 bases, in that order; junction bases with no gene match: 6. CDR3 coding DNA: TGTGCCAGCAGTTTAGCGTACGGCAGGGGGTACGAGCAGTACTTC. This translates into CASSLAYGRGYEQYF.

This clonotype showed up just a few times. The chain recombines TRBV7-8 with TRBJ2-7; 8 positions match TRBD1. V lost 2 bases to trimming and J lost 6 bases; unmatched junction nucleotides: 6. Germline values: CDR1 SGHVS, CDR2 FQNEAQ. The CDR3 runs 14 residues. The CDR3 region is CASSLSQGAVEQYF. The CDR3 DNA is TGTGCCAGCAGCTTAAGTCAGGGGGCGGTCGAGCAGTACTTC.

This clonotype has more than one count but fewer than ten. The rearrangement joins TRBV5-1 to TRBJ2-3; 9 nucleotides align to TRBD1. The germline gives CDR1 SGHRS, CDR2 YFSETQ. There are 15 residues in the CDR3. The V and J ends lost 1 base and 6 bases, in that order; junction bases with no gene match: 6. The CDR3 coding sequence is TGCGCCAGCAGCTTGATACAGGGGGCATCGGATACGCAGTATTTT. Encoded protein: CASSLIQGASDTQYF.